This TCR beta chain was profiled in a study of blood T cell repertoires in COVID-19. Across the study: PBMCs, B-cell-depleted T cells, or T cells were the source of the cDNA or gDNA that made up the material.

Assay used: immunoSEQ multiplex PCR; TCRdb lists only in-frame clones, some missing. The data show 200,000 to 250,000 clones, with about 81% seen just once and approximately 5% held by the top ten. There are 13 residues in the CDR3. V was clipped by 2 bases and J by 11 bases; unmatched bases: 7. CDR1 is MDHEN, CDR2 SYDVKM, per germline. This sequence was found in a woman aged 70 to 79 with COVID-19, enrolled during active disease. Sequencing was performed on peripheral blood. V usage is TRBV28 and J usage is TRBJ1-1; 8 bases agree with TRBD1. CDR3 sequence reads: CASSLNHRGDAFF. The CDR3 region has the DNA TGTGCCAGCAGTTTAAATCACAGGGGGGACGCTTTCTTT.